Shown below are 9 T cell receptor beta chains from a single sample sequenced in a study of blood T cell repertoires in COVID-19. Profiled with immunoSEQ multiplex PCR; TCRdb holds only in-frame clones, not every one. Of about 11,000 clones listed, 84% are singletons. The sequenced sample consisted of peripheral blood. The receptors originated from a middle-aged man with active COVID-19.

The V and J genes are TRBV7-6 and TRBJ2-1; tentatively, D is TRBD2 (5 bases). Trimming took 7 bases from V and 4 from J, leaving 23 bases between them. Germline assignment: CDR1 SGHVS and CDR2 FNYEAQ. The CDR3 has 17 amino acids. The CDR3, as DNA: TGTGCCAGCACCGCTTATGGTGTAGCGACAAAGTACAATGAGCAGTTCTTC. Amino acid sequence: CASTAYGVATKYNEQFF.

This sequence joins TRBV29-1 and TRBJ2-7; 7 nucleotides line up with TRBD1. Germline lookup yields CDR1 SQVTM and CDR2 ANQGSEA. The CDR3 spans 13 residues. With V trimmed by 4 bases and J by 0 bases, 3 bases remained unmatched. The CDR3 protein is CSVVRDSSYEQYF. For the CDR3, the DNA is TGCAGCGTTGTAAGGGACAGCTCCTACGAGCAGTACTTC.

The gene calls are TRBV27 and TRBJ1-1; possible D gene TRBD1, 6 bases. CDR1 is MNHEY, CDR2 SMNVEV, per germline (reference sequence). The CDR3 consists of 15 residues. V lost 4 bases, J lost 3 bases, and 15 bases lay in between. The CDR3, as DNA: TGTGCCAGCAGTTCCCTCACAGGGTTCTACACTGAAGCTTTCTTT. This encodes CASSSLTGFYTEAFF.

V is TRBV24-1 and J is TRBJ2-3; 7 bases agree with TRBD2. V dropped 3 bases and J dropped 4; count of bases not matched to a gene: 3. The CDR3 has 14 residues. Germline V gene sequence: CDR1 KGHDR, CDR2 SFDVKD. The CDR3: CATSDGLVADTQYF. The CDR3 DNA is TGTGCCACCAGTGATGGACTAGTCGCAGATACGCAGTATTTT.

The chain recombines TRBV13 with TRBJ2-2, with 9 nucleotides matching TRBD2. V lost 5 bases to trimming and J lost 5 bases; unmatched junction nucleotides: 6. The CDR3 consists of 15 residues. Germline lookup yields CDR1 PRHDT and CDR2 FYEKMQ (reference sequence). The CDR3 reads CASSAGGRGTGELFF. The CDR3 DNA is TGTGCCAGCAGCGCGGGCGGGAGGGGGACCGGGGAGCTGTTTTTT.

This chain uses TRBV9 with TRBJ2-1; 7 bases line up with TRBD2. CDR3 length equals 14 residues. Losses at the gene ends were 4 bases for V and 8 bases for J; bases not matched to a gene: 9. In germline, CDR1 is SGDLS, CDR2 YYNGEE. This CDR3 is CASSLGLGEDEQFF. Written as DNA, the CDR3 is TGTGCCAGCAGCCTAGGACTAGGCGAGGATGAGCAGTTCTTC. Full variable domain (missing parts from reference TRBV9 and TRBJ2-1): DSGVTQTPKHLITATGQRVTLRCSPRSGDLSVYWYQQSLDQGLQFLIQYYNGEERAKGNILERFSAQQFPDLHSELNLSSLELGDSALYFCASSLGLGEDEQFFGPGTRLTVL.

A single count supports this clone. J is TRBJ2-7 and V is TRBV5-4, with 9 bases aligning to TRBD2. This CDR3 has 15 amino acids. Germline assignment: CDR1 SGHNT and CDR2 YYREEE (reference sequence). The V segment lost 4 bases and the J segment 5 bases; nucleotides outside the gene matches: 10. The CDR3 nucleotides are TGTGCCAGCAGCGGGGCGGGAGGGCATATGGACGAGCAGTACTTC. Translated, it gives CASSGAGGHMDEQYF.

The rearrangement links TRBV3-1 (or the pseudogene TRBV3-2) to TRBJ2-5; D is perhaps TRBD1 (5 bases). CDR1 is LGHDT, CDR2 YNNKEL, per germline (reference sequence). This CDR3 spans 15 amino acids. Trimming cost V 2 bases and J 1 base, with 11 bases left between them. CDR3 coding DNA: TGTGCCAGCAGCCAAAACTATGACAGCCAAGAGACCCAGTACTTC. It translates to CASSQNYDSQETQYF.

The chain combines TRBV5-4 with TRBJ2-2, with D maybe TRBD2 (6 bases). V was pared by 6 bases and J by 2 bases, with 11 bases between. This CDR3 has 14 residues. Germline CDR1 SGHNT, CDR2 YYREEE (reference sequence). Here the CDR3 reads CASTGEGNTGELFF. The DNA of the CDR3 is TGTGCCAGCACGGGAGAAGGTAACACCGGGGAGCTGTTTTTT.